This T cell receptor (beta chain) was recorded in a study of T cells after yellow fever vaccination. Study-wide results and limits: Researchers noted that a small share of clonotypes showed up in both CD4 and CD8 compartments. Clones from primary vaccination mostly reappeared after the booster (96% CD4, over 85% CD8). It was a weaker secondary response, yet one that peaked faster, at day 5 versus 15.

TCRdb re-called the 5' RACE reads with MiXCR, one entry per CDR3 protein. The profile shows under 250,000 distinct CDR3 sequences, 6.9% of them singletons. Germline V gene data show CDR1 as SNHLY and CDR2 as FYNNEI. Trimming removed 6 bases from V and 3 bases from J, with 9 bases in between. The CDR3 length is 13 residues. Comments on this clonotype: Its antigen remains unknown.

Sequenced here: CD4+ T cells sorted from PBMCs, sampled 15 days after the yellow fever booster vaccination. The rearrangement links TRBV2 to TRBJ2-1; D remains unclear. The sequence came from a man aged 25-45 years who received the YFV17D yellow fever vaccine. The CDR3 protein is CASSPTFYNEQFF. The CDR3 region has the DNA TGTGCCAGCAGCCCCACCTTCTACAATGAGCAGTTCTTC.